These T cell receptor beta chains were read from a single sample in a study of cytomegalovirus exposure and HLA in healthy donors. The repertoire was sequenced with immunoSEQ multiplex PCR; TCRdb's copy has only in-frame clones and lacks some. The table has 84,000 or so clones, approximately 79% seen once; the top ten hold 2.7%. The sample was PBMCs. The receptors come from a man aged 25 to 40 in good health and CMV-seronegative. The CDR3 runs from the conserved cysteine through the conserved F or W. Each record gives: V gene, D gene, clone size, J gene, CDR3 protein, CDR3 DNA. D genes are given only for firm matches. Part of the rows lack a size; the others show once, few, many or a class for expanded clones.

V gene: TRBV19
D gene: TRBD2
clone size: -
J gene: TRBJ2-1
CDR3 protein: CASSRGLAGYNEQFF
CDR3 DNA: TGTGCCAGTAGTAGAGGACTAGCGGGGTACAATGAGCAGTTCTTC

V gene: TRBV2
D gene: TRBD1
clone size: -
J gene: TRBJ2-1
CDR3 protein: CASSATGSYNEQFF
CDR3 DNA: TGTGCCAGCAGTGCGACAGGGAGTTATAATGAGCAGTTCTTC

V gene: TRBV29-1
D gene: TRBD1
clone size: -
J gene: TRBJ2-2
CDR3 protein: CSVDNRGDTGELFF
CDR3 DNA: TGCAGCGTTGACAACAGGGGGGACACCGGGGAGCTGTTTTTT

V gene: TRBV6-1
D gene: TRBD1
clone size: -
J gene: TRBJ1-2
CDR3 protein: CASRVGTANYGYTF
CDR3 DNA: TGTGCCAGCAGAGTCGGGACAGCCAACTATGGCTACACCTTC

V gene: TRBV5-1
D gene: TRBD1
clone size: -
J gene: TRBJ1-1
CDR3 protein: CASSFDRANTEAFF
CDR3 DNA: TGCGCCAGCAGCTTTGACAGGGCGAACACTGAAGCTTTCTTT

V gene: TRBV9
D gene: -
clone size: -
J gene: TRBJ2-2
CDR3 protein: CASSVAGKNTGELFF
CDR3 DNA: TGTGCCAGCAGCGTAGCGGGTAAGAACACCGGGGAGCTGTTTTTT

V gene: TRBV29-1
D gene: -
clone size: -
J gene: TRBJ1-1
CDR3 protein: CSVEHGAEAFF
CDR3 DNA: TGCAGCGTTGAACACGGGGCTGAAGCTTTCTTT

V gene: TRBV6-4
D gene: TRBD1
clone size: few
J gene: TRBJ2-3
CDR3 protein: CASSPGTGDTDTQYF
CDR3 DNA: TGTGCCAGCAGCCCCGGGACAGGAGACACAGATACGCAGTATTTT

V gene: TRBV28
D gene: TRBD1
clone size: -
J gene: TRBJ1-2
CDR3 protein: CASSLEGPGTGGYGYTF
CDR3 DNA: TGTGCCAGCAGTTTAGAGGGGCCAGGGACAGGGGGCTATGGCTACACCTTC

V gene: TRBV9
D gene: TRBD2
clone size: -
J gene: TRBJ2-1
CDR3 protein: CASSATGTSGPREQFF
CDR3 DNA: TGTGCCAGCAGCGCAACCGGGACTAGCGGGCCCAGAGAGCAGTTCTTC

V gene: TRBV6-5
D gene: TRBD1
clone size: once
J gene: TRBJ1-2
CDR3 protein: CASSYMRRQGVAGYTF
CDR3 DNA: TGTGCCAGCAGTTACATGCGGCGACAGGGAGTTGCTGGCTACACCTTC

V gene: TRBV19
D gene: TRBD1
clone size: few
J gene: TRBJ1-5
CDR3 protein: CASSLGTGDRQPQHF
CDR3 DNA: TGTGCCAGTAGTCTAGGGACAGGGGATCGTCAGCCCCAGCATTTT

V gene: TRBV27
D gene: -
clone size: -
J gene: TRBJ2-7
CDR3 protein: CASSLSGGGQASSYEQYF
CDR3 DNA: TGTGCCAGCAGTTTATCGGGGGGCGGACAGGCGAGCTCCTACGAGCAGTACTTC

V gene: TRBV30
D gene: -
clone size: -
J gene: TRBJ1-1
CDR3 protein: CAWSVQQNTEAFF
CDR3 DNA: TGTGCCTGGAGTGTACAGCAGAACACTGAAGCTTTCTTT

V gene: TRBV13
D gene: -
clone size: -
J gene: TRBJ1-2
CDR3 protein: CASSLGRGAYYGYTF
CDR3 DNA: TGTGCCAGCAGCTTAGGCCGGGGGGCCTACTATGGCTACACCTTC

V gene: TRBV19
D gene: -
clone size: -
J gene: TRBJ1-2
CDR3 protein: CASTNQNLGAGGYTF
CDR3 DNA: TGTGCCAGTACCAACCAAAACCTGGGGGCTGGAGGCTACACCTTC

V gene: TRBV5-1
D gene: -
clone size: few
J gene: TRBJ2-3
CDR3 protein: CASSLTGLGADTQYF
CDR3 DNA: TGCGCCAGCAGCTTGACAGGGTTGGGGGCAGATACGCAGTATTTT

V gene: TRBV29-1
D gene: -
clone size: few
J gene: TRBJ1-3
CDR3 protein: CSVDAGGNTIYF
CDR3 DNA: TGCAGCGTTGACGCGGGAGGAAACACCATATATTTT

V gene: TRBV29-1
D gene: -
clone size: -
J gene: TRBJ1-4
CDR3 protein: CSVEGGVNEKLFF
CDR3 DNA: TGCAGCGTTGAAGGCGGGGTGAATGAAAAACTGTTTTTT

V gene: TRBV6-4
D gene: -
clone size: few
J gene: TRBJ1-2
CDR3 protein: CASSAKGDGGYGYTF
CDR3 DNA: TGTGCCAGCAGTGCAAAAGGGGACGGGGGCTATGGCTACACCTTC

V gene: TRBV5-8
D gene: -
clone size: few
J gene: TRBJ1-5
CDR3 protein: CASSIEENQPQHF
CDR3 DNA: TGTGCCAGCAGCATTGAAGAGAATCAGCCCCAGCATTTT

V gene: TRBV12-5
D gene: -
clone size: -
J gene: TRBJ1-5
CDR3 protein: CASAPRQEDQPQHF
CDR3 DNA: TGTGCTAGTGCCCCGAGACAGGAGGATCAGCCCCAGCATTTT

V gene: TRBV11-3
D gene: TRBD1
clone size: -
J gene: TRBJ2-1
CDR3 protein: CASSMTGTGRHNEQFF
CDR3 DNA: TGTGCCAGCAGCATGACAGGGACAGGGCGGCACAATGAGCAGTTCTTC

V gene: TRBV4-3
D gene: -
clone size: -
J gene: TRBJ1-6
CDR3 protein: CASSQQGINSPLHF
CDR3 DNA: TGCGCCAGCAGCCAACAGGGGATAAATTCACCCCTCCACTTT

V gene: TRBV28
D gene: TRBD1
clone size: -
J gene: TRBJ1-2
CDR3 protein: CASSTDRGHLGYTF
CDR3 DNA: TGTGCCAGCAGCACCGACAGGGGACACCTTGGCTACACCTTC

V gene: TRBV6-4
D gene: -
clone size: -
J gene: TRBJ2-3
CDR3 protein: CASSLAGGTDTQYF
CDR3 DNA: TGTGCCAGCAGTTTGGCAGGGGGCACAGATACGCAGTATTTT

V gene: TRBV2
D gene: TRBD1
clone size: -
J gene: TRBJ1-6
CDR3 protein: CASSPGQGMGSPLHF
CDR3 DNA: TGTGCCAGCAGCCCGGGACAGGGAATGGGTTCACCCCTCCACTTT

V gene: TRBV29-1
D gene: TRBD1
clone size: -
J gene: TRBJ1-3
CDR3 protein: CSAQTGAGGNTIYF
CDR3 DNA: TGCAGCGCTCAGACAGGGGCCGGTGGAAACACCATATATTTT

V gene: TRBV7-9
D gene: -
clone size: few
J gene: TRBJ1-2
CDR3 protein: CASSGSGGDSYGYTF
CDR3 DNA: TGTGCCAGCAGCGGAAGTGGGGGGGATAGCTATGGCTACACCTTC

V gene: TRBV9
D gene: TRBD1
clone size: few
J gene: TRBJ1-6
CDR3 protein: CASSVGDRLRSPLHF
CDR3 DNA: TGTGCCAGCAGCGTAGGGGACAGATTGCGCTCACCCCTCCACTTT

V gene: TRBV6-5
D gene: TRBD1
clone size: -
J gene: TRBJ1-2
CDR3 protein: CASTLYRGYYGYTF
CDR3 DNA: TGTGCCAGCACCTTATACAGGGGGTACTATGGCTACACCTTC

V gene: TRBV5-4
D gene: TRBD2
clone size: -
J gene: TRBJ2-3
CDR3 protein: CASSPSTLAGGPDTQYF
CDR3 DNA: TGTGCCAGCAGCCCATCTACACTAGCGGGGGGGCCAGATACGCAGTATTTT

V gene: TRBV2
D gene: TRBD2
clone size: -
J gene: TRBJ2-1
CDR3 protein: CASRLKGREFF
CDR3 DNA: TGTGCCAGCAGACTCAAAGGGAGGGAGTTCTTC

V gene: TRBV7-7
D gene: -
clone size: -
J gene: TRBJ2-1
CDR3 protein: CASSARETNNEQFF
CDR3 DNA: TGTGCCAGCAGCGCCCGGGAGACAAACAATGAGCAGTTCTTC

V gene: TRBV11-3
D gene: -
clone size: -
J gene: TRBJ1-2
CDR3 protein: CASSLDTGSRGIYGYTF
CDR3 DNA: TGTGCCAGCAGCTTAGATACGGGGTCTCGGGGAATCTATGGCTACACCTTC

V gene: TRBV19
D gene: TRBD1
clone size: -
J gene: TRBJ1-4
CDR3 protein: CASSPFRDSILGLFF
CDR3 DNA: TGTGCCAGTAGTCCGTTCCGGGACAGCATCTTAGGGCTGTTTTTT

V gene: TRBV7-3
D gene: -
clone size: -
J gene: TRBJ2-2
CDR3 protein: CASRPGGGDTGELFF
CDR3 DNA: TGTGCCAGCAGGCCCGGGGGTGGGGACACCGGGGAGCTGTTTTTT

V gene: TRBV6-5
D gene: -
clone size: many
J gene: TRBJ2-6
CDR3 protein: CASSPREEGANVLTF
CDR3 DNA: TGTGCCAGCAGTCCGAGGGAGGAAGGGGCCAACGTCCTGACTTTC

V gene: TRBV7-3
D gene: TRBD1
clone size: -
J gene: TRBJ1-6
CDR3 protein: CASSLTHRGLDSPLHF
CDR3 DNA: TGTGCCAGCAGCTTAACCCACAGGGGCCTCGATTCACCCCTCCACTTT

V gene: TRBV7-9
D gene: TRBD1
clone size: -
J gene: TRBJ1-6
CDR3 protein: CASSGQGNSPLHF
CDR3 DNA: TGTGCCAGCAGCGGACAGGGAAATTCACCCCTCCACTTT

V gene: TRBV27
D gene: -
clone size: -
J gene: TRBJ1-4
CDR3 protein: CASGLTWDMGNEKLFF
CDR3 DNA: TGTGCCAGCGGCCTGACGTGGGACATGGGTAATGAAAAACTGTTTTTT

V gene: TRBV27
D gene: -
clone size: -
J gene: TRBJ1-4
CDR3 protein: CASSPQTAGNEKLFF
CDR3 DNA: TGTGCCAGCAGTCCCCAGACAGCCGGTAATGAAAAACTGTTTTTT

V gene: TRBV30
D gene: -
clone size: -
J gene: TRBJ1-2
CDR3 protein: CAWSPKQTVYGYTF
CDR3 DNA: TGTGCCTGGAGTCCGAAACAGACAGTTTATGGCTACACCTTC

V gene: TRBV7-3
D gene: TRBD1
clone size: -
J gene: TRBJ1-1
CDR3 protein: CASSLTGTTEAFF
CDR3 DNA: TGTGCCAGCAGCTTGACAGGGACCACTGAAGCTTTCTTT

V gene: TRBV2
D gene: TRBD2
clone size: -
J gene: TRBJ2-3
CDR3 protein: CASSVSAGFADTQYF
CDR3 DNA: TGTGCCAGCAGTGTGTCAGCGGGGTTCGCAGATACGCAGTATTTT

V gene: TRBV15
D gene: TRBD1
clone size: few
J gene: TRBJ1-6
CDR3 protein: CATSKGQENSPLHF
CDR3 DNA: TGTGCCACCAGCAAGGGACAGGAGAATTCACCCCTCCACTTT

V gene: TRBV11-3
D gene: TRBD2
clone size: -
J gene: TRBJ2-1
CDR3 protein: CASSLIAGGPTYNEQFF
CDR3 DNA: TGTGCCAGCAGCCTTATAGCGGGGGGGCCTACCTACAATGAGCAGTTCTTC

V gene: TRBV7-9
D gene: -
clone size: -
J gene: TRBJ2-1
CDR3 protein: CASSLGGVAADEQFF
CDR3 DNA: TGTGCCAGCAGCTTAGGGGGGGTCGCGGCCGATGAGCAGTTCTTC

V gene: TRBV6-1
D gene: -
clone size: once
J gene: TRBJ1-2
CDR3 protein: CASTETAGVHGYTF
CDR3 DNA: TGTGCCAGCACCGAGACAGCGGGGGTTCATGGCTACACCTTC

V gene: TRBV6-4
D gene: -
clone size: -
J gene: TRBJ1-2
CDR3 protein: CASSDRAGGWTF
CDR3 DNA: TGTGCCAGCAGTGACAGGGCAGGAGGATGGACCTTC

V gene: TRBV7-2
D gene: TRBD1
clone size: -
J gene: TRBJ2-7
CDR3 protein: CASLPTTGPYEQYF
CDR3 DNA: TGTGCCAGCTTGCCTACGACAGGGCCCTACGAGCAGTACTTC

V gene: TRBV6-5
D gene: -
clone size: -
J gene: TRBJ2-7
CDR3 protein: CASSYRGTSLDEQYF
CDR3 DNA: TGTGCCAGCAGTTACCGGGGGACCTCTTTGGACGAGCAGTACTTC

V gene: TRBV7-2
D gene: TRBD2
clone size: -
J gene: TRBJ2-3
CDR3 protein: CASSLNSGGFLGTDTQYF
CDR3 DNA: TGTGCCAGCAGCTTAAACAGCGGGGGGTTCCTAGGCACAGATACGCAGTATTTT

V gene: TRBV28
D gene: TRBD1
clone size: -
J gene: TRBJ2-5
CDR3 protein: CASSFPLTGEETQYF
CDR3 DNA: TGTGCCAGCAGTTTTCCGTTAACAGGGGAAGAGACCCAGTACTTC